The subject of this entry is one T cell receptor beta chain. These data originate in a study of blood T cell repertoires in COVID-19. CDR1 and CDR2 (germline): SNHLY, FYNNEI. V was clipped by 8 bases and J by 1 base; unmatched bases: 4. There are 14 residues in the CDR3. Clones were read by immunoSEQ multiplex PCR, and TCRdb kept only the in-frame ones, dropping some. The profile shows about 55,000 clones, over 80% of them singletons. Seattle enrolled patients during active infection and tracked them longitudinally. The sample consisted of peripheral blood. The receptor was derived from a man aged 35-49 years with COVID-19, enrolled during active disease. The V and J genes are TRBV2 and TRBJ2-1; TRBD2 matches 8 bases. The CDR3 loop reads CASCSGGSYNEQFF. The CDR3 DNA sequence: TGTGCCAGCTGCTCGGGGGGGTCCTACAATGAGCAGTTCTTC. Drawing the rest from reference TRBV2 and TRBJ2-1, the complete variable domain is EPEVTQTPSHQVTQMGQEVILRCVPISNHLYFYWYRQILGQKVEFLVSFYNNEISEKSEIFDDQFSVERPDGSNFTLKIRSTKLEDSAMYFCASCSGGSYNEQFFGPGTRLTVL.